Listed here is a single T cell receptor (beta chain). Its antigen is as yet unknown. This entry belongs to a study of T cell responses to AZD1222 COVID-19 vaccine. Regarding the study as a whole: Baseline seropositivity occurred in only a handful of AZD1222 recipients. White British people made up most donors, females outnumbered males, and clonal diversity was possibly underestimated.

Sequencing was performed with immunoSEQ multiplex PCR; in TCRdb, only in-frame clones are kept and a portion is missing. The sample records roughly 170,000 clones, around 93% being singletons. CDR3 length: 11 amino acids. V was cut by 1 base and J by 4 bases, with 2 bases left in between. Germline CDR1 reads GTSNPN; CDR2 reads SVGIG (reference sequence). J is TRBJ1-3 and V is TRBV30; D ambiguous. This clonotype originated in an adult in good health. Sequencing was performed on peripheral blood, taken on day 0 of AZD1222 vaccination. The CDR3 sequence: CAWSGGNTIYF. CDR3 in DNA: TGTGCCTGGAGTGGGGGAAACACCATATATTTT.